The 27 T cell receptor beta chains in this list originate from one sample, sequenced in a study of T cells after yellow fever vaccination. One entry per CDR3 protein, called by TCRdb with MiXCR from the 5' RACE reads. The sample gives 620,000 or so distinct CDR3 sequences, about a sixth of which show up once; around 15% is in the top ten. The sample in question was PBMCs, obtained more than 4 days after the first yellow fever vaccination. These receptors were obtained from a man younger than 35 who received the YFV17D yellow fever vaccine.

V usage is TRBV2 and J usage is TRBJ2-1, with TRBD2 identical over 10 bases. The ends lost 3 bases at V and 6 bases at J; junction bases unmatched: 11. CDR1 and CDR2 from the germline V gene are SNHLY and FYNNEI. This CDR3 is 17 amino acids long. CDR3 DNA sequence: TGTGCCAGCAGTGAGGCGAGCGGGGGGGCTTGGGGCAATGAGCAGTTCTTC. Amino acids: CASSEASGGAWGNEQFF.

This clonotype was detected many times. CDR3 bases: TGTGCCTGGAGTACGCTAACGGGAAATCAGCCCCAGCATTTT. The encoded protein is CAWSTLTGNQPQHF. The J gene is TRBJ1-5, the V gene TRBV30; unclear D gene. The CDR3 extends over 14 amino acids. The V and J ends lost 2 bases and 4 bases respectively, with 12 bases between them. Germline assignment: CDR1 GTSNPN and CDR2 SVGIG (reference sequence).

This rearrangement joins TRBV7-2 to TRBJ2-1; D might be TRBD1 or TRBD2, each matching 5 bases. The CDR3 runs 15 residues. Germline V gene sequence: CDR1 SGHTA, CDR2 FQGNSA. The V and J ends lost 5 bases and 2 bases respectively, with 13 bases between them. This CDR3 reads CASSVRDGTYNEQFF. CDR3 nucleotides: TGTGCCAGCAGCGTCCGGGACGGAACCTACAATGAGCAGTTCTTC.

V usage is TRBV7-2 and J usage is TRBJ2-7; 8 positions match TRBD1. V dropped 4 bases and J dropped 0; count of bases not matched to a gene: 5. CDR3 length: 15 residues. Germline V gene data show CDR1 as SGHTA and CDR2 as FQGNSA. The DNA for the CDR3 is TGTGCCAGCAGCTACCGGACAGGGTTCTCCTACGAGCAGTACTTC. Its protein product is CASSYRTGFSYEQYF.

This clonotype was seen a few times. This rearrangement joins TRBV5-1 to TRBJ1-4, with TRBD1 as a possible D gene (5 bases). V was cut by 7 bases and J by 6 bases, with 16 bases left in between. The CDR3 extends over 14 amino acids. Germline V gene sequence: CDR1 SGHRS, CDR2 YFSETQ. CDR3 DNA: TGCGCCAGCCGTAGGTCGAGGGGACATGAAAAACTGTTTTTT. Protein sequence: CASRRSRGHEKLFF.

The chain employs TRBV3-1 and TRBJ2-3; D may be TRBD1 (6 bases). In germline, CDR1 is LGHDT, CDR2 YNNKEL (reference sequence). Trimming pared 1 base from V and 2 bases from J, leaving 13 bases between. The CDR3 extends over 16 amino acids. The CDR3 DNA reads TGTGCCAGCAGCCAAGTTGGGGACATCCCCACAGATACGCAGTATTTT. This translates into CASSQVGDIPTDTQYF.

The V gene is TRBV5-6, the J gene TRBJ2-3, with D hard to call. The CDR3 is made up of 13 amino acids. Trimming removed 1 base from V and 2 bases from J, with 5 bases in between. Germline CDR1 and CDR2: SGHDT and YYEEEE. CDR3 nucleotide sequence: TGTGCCAGCAGCTTGTTCTTCACAGATACGCAGTATTTT. It codes for CASSLFFTDTQYF.

This clonotype was detected a few times. J is TRBJ2-3 and V is TRBV2; no clear D gene. Between the trimmed V and J ends, which lost 5 bases and 4 bases, there was a span of 13 bases. The germline gives CDR1 SNHLY, CDR2 FYNNEI. The CDR3 is 14 amino acids. The DNA of the CDR3 is TGTGCCAGCAGTAAAAGGGTATGGGCAGATACGCAGTATTTT. Residues: CASSKRVWADTQYF. Supplemented by reference TRBV2 and TRBJ2-3, the full variable domain reads EPEVTQTPSHQVTQMGQEVILRCVPISNHLYFYWYRQILGQKVEFLVSFYNNEISEKSEIFDDQFSVERPDGSNFTLKIRSTKLEDSAMYFCASSKRVWADTQYFGPGTRLTVL.

This chain joins TRBV2 and TRBJ2-1; no firm D call. The length of the CDR3 is 15 residues. Per germline, CDR1 SNHLY and CDR2 FYNNEI. V gave up 10 bases and J gave up 4 bases, with 20 bases separating them. CDR3: CATINRGTLYNEQFF. The CDR3 DNA reads as TGTGCCACCATCAATCGCGGAACGCTATACAATGAGCAGTTCTTC.

This clonotype turned up a few times. This chain uses TRBV28 with TRBJ1-1; D uncertain. V lost 3 bases and J lost 1, with 9 bases in between. This CDR3 has 14 amino acids. CDR1 and CDR2 from the germline V gene are MDHEN and SYDVKM. The CDR3 region is CASSFLARNTEAFF. CDR3 bases: TGTGCCAGCAGTTTTCTGGCAAGGAACACTGAAGCTTTCTTT.

The rearrangement links TRBV19 to TRBJ1-1; 8 positions match TRBD1. J lost 1 base, V lost 6 bases, and 10 bases had no gene match. The V gene's germline CDR1 is LNHDA and CDR2 SQIVND (reference sequence). This CDR3 has 16 amino acids. DNA for the CDR3: TGTGCCAGTAGCCGACCGCCCGGACAGGGGAACACTGAAGCTTTCTTT. Protein product: CASSRPPGQGNTEAFF.

The V gene is TRBV29-1, the J gene TRBJ2-3; D gene unclear. V lost 5 bases and J 4 bases, leaving 7 bases between the germline ends. The germline V gene encodes CDR1 SQVTM and CDR2 ANQGSEA. The CDR3 contains 11 residues. The CDR3: CSVPLADTQYF. CDR3 in DNA: TGCAGCGTTCCTCTAGCAGATACGCAGTATTTT.

This clonotype was picked up one time. J is TRBJ2-3 and V is TRBV28; D unresolved. The germline CDR1 and CDR2 sequences are MDHEN and SYDVKM. This CDR3 comprises 15 residues. The V and J ends lost 4 bases and 0 bases respectively, with 11 bases between them. The CDR3 protein is CASSSPPLSTDTQYF. The CDR3 nucleotides read TGTGCCAGCAGTTCCCCTCCACTGAGCACAGATACGCAGTATTTT.

The chain recombines TRBV6-2 or TRBV6-3 with TRBJ2-1, with unresolved D. Per germline, CDR1 MNHEY and CDR2 SVGEGT. This CDR3 region has 15 residues. V was cut by 0 bases and J by 15 bases, with 21 bases left in between. As DNA, the CDR3 is TGTGCCAGCAGTTACTCGATAGGGCCAGCCCGTTACCCGTTCTTC. As protein: CASSYSIGPARYPFF.

This clonotype was recorded a few times. The chain links TRBV7-8 to TRBJ2-7; 9 bases line up with TRBD2. The CDR3 contains 13 residues. V shed 4 bases and J 6 bases; nucleotides not matched to a gene: 4. CDR1 is SGHVS, CDR2 FQNEAQ, per germline. This chain's CDR3 is CASSWAGGREQYF. The CDR3 DNA is TGTGCCAGCAGCTGGGCGGGGGGGCGCGAGCAGTACTTC.

This clonotype has only a few counts. The chain links TRBV6-2 or TRBV6-3 to TRBJ1-2; 7 bases align to TRBD1. J lost 6 bases, V lost 6 bases, and 7 bases had no gene match. The germline CDR1 and CDR2 sequences are MNHEY and SVGEGT. The CDR3 is 13 amino acids. CDR3 sequence: CASSWRQGDGYTF. The CDR3 nucleotides are TGTGCCAGCAGCTGGAGACAGGGCGATGGCTACACCTTC.

This rearrangement joins TRBV9 to TRBJ1-1; TRBD1 is a possible D gene (6 bases). Trimming removed 0 bases at V and 6 bases at J, with 12 bases between. CDR1 and CDR2 (germline): SGDLS, YYNGEE. The CDR3 length is 14 residues. CDR3 sequence: CASSVADSFAEAFF. The CDR3 bases are TGTGCCAGCAGCGTAGCGGACAGTTTCGCTGAAGCTTTCTTT.

This clonotype showed up just a few times. The V and J genes are TRBV19 and TRBJ2-1; D is unresolved. CDR1 and CDR2 (germline): LNHDA, SQIVND (reference sequence). V was cut by 3 bases and J by 9 bases, with 9 bases left in between. The CDR3 is made up of 12 amino acids. The CDR3 nucleotides read TGTGCCAGTAGTATGGCTGTGGCTGAGCAGTTCTTC. It specifies CASSMAVAEQFF.

The V gene is TRBV5-1, the J gene TRBJ2-5; D gene ambiguous. This CDR3 has 15 amino acids. With 0 bases removed from V and 5 bases from J, the gap between germline ends came to 14 bases. CDR1 and CDR2 (germline): SGHRS, YFSETQ. As DNA, the CDR3 is TGCGCCAGCAGCTTGGCCGTATTAAGCGATGAGACCCAGTACTTC. This codes for CASSLAVLSDETQYF.

The genes are TRBV20-1 and TRBJ2-3; no firm D call. V lost 5 bases to trimming and J lost 2 bases, with 11 bases between them. CDR1 is DFQATT, CDR2 SNEGSKA, per germline (reference sequence). The CDR3 contains 13 residues. The CDR3 loop reads CSAYPIITDTQYF. CDR3 nucleotides: TGCAGTGCTTACCCAATTATCACAGATACGCAGTATTTT.

This clonotype was counted ten times or more. The chain uses TRBV25-1 and TRBJ2-3; 10 nucleotides match TRBD2. The V gene end was trimmed by 6 bases and the J gene end by 6 bases; junction bases not matched to a gene: 6. The germline V gene has CDR1 MGHDK and CDR2 SYGVNS. This CDR3 contains 14 residues. CDR3 protein: CASSPSGGSDTQYF. CDR3 in DNA: TGTGCCAGCAGCCCTAGCGGGGGCAGTGATACGCAGTATTTT.

This clonotype has only a few counts. This chain connects TRBV5-6 to TRBJ1-2; tentative D call: TRBD1 (6 bases). The germline V gene encodes CDR1 SGHDT and CDR2 YYEEEE. Trimming pared 1 base from V and 5 bases from J, leaving 12 bases between. This CDR3 region has 14 residues. The chain's CDR3 is CASSLPGELYGYTF. The DNA of the CDR3 is TGTGCCAGCAGCTTGCCAGGGGAGCTGTATGGCTACACCTTC.

This clonotype was counted many times. The chain links TRBV5-6 to TRBJ2-7; D tentatively fits TRBD1 or TRBD2 (5 bases each). The CDR3 sequence is 14 residues long. Trimming stripped 4 bases from V and 3 bases from J, with 14 bases between. Germline assignment: CDR1 SGHDT and CDR2 YYEEEE. CDR3 DNA sequence: TGTGCCAGCAGCGGGACGGAGAAGCTCTACGAGCAGTACGTC. Translating gives CASSGTEKLYEQYV.

The chain combines TRBV7-9 with TRBJ2-3, with 10 bases matching TRBD2. This CDR3 region has 16 residues. Trimming cost V 5 bases and J 1 base; bases outside gene matches: 6. Germline CDR1 reads SEHNR; CDR2 reads FQNEAQ (reference sequence). The CDR3 loop reads CASSPWLAGGTDTQYF. CDR3 DNA sequence: TGTGCCAGCAGCCCCTGGCTAGCGGGGGGCACAGATACGCAGTATTTT. The full variable domain, its missing parts supplied by reference TRBV7-9 and TRBJ2-3, is DTGVSQNPRHKITKRGQNVTFRCDPISEHNRLYWYRQTLGQGPEFLTYFQNEAQLEKSRLLSDRFSAERPKGSFSTLEIQRTEQGDSAMYLCASSPWLAGGTDTQYFGPGTRLTVL.

This clonotype was seen more than once but under ten times. The chain uses TRBV5-1 and TRBJ1-2, with a possible D match to TRBD1 (5 bases). The germline V gene encodes CDR1 SGHRS and CDR2 YFSETQ. The V and J ends lost 4 bases and 8 bases respectively, with 18 bases between them. CDR3 length: 14 amino acids. Written as DNA, the CDR3 is TGCGCCAGCAGCCCCGGGACGGTCATCCTAGGCTACACCTTC. Protein: CASSPGTVILGYTF.

The chain links TRBV5-4 to TRBJ2-7; no clear D. The CDR3 is made up of 12 amino acids. CDR1 is SGHNT and CDR2 is YYREEE in the germline V gene (reference sequence). The V end was cut by 3 bases, the J end by 6 bases, with 10 bases between. The CDR3 DNA sequence: TGTGCCAGCAGCTATCAAGGTGGCGAGCAGTACTTC. It codes for CASSYQGGEQYF.

This clonotype was detected a few times. The V gene is TRBV12-5, the J gene TRBJ2-1; 8 bases are a match to TRBD2. The CDR3 runs to 14 residues. Germline CDR1 and CDR2: LGHNT and FRNRAP. Losses at the gene ends were 8 bases for V and 9 bases for J; bases not matched to a gene: 12. This chain's CDR3 is CASSPAGGSIEQFF. The CDR3, as DNA: TGTGCTAGTTCCCCGGCGGGGGGCTCTATTGAGCAGTTCTTC.